These 5 T cell receptor beta chains were sequenced from one sample in a study of cytotoxic CD8 clonotypes in ibrutinib-treated CLL. The protocol was immunoSEQ multiplex PCR, while the TCRdb copy is restricted to in-frame clones and leaves out a portion. This sample has about 40,000 clones, with around 70% found just once. Source: PBMCs, taken at disease progression, from a patient treated with ibrutinib. These receptors were collected from a human donor with chronic lymphocytic leukemia.

V usage is TRBV19 and J usage is TRBJ2-1; 13 bases match TRBD2. Germline CDR1 is LNHDA and CDR2 is SQIVND (reference sequence). V trimming: 6 bases; J trimming: 5 bases; junction bases outside the gene matches: 4. The CDR3 has 15 residues. CDR3 coding DNA: TGTGCCAGTAGCACGGGACTAGCGGGAAACAATGAGCAGTTCTTC. Its protein product is CASSTGLAGNNEQFF.

The chain joins TRBV7-3 to TRBJ2-1, with 10 bases fitting TRBD2. CDR1 and CDR2 from the germline V gene are SGHTA and FQGTGA. Trimming took 3 bases from V and 4 from J; bases not matched to a gene: 3. The CDR3 spans 15 residues. The CDR3: CASSFGTSEYNEQFF. As DNA, the CDR3 is TGTGCCAGCAGCTTTGGGACTAGCGAGTACAATGAGCAGTTCTTC.

This clone occurred once. J is TRBJ2-7 and V is TRBV5-1, with D unresolved. Germline V gene data show CDR1 as SGHRS and CDR2 as YFSETQ. This CDR3 contains 14 residues. Trimming left V 4 bases short and J 4 bases short, with 15 bases between. CDR3 in amino acids: CASSHQAGGYEQYF. The DNA for the CDR3 is TGCGCCAGCAGCCATCAAGCAGGTGGTTACGAGCAGTACTTC.

V is TRBV25-1 and J is TRBJ2-5; 11 bases map to TRBD1. This CDR3 is 15 amino acids long. In germline, CDR1 is MGHDK, CDR2 SYGVNS. J gave up 1 base and V 5 bases, and 3 bases lay outside the gene matches. The CDR3 loop is CASSYGQGAQETQYF. The CDR3 DNA is TGTGCCAGCAGTTACGGACAGGGGGCCCAAGAGACCCAGTACTTC.

The chain combines TRBV28 with TRBJ2-7; D gene uncertain. This CDR3 region has 11 residues. Trimming removed 5 bases at V and 7 bases at J, with 9 bases between. Per the germline V gene, CDR1 is MDHEN and CDR2 is SYDVKM. For the CDR3, the DNA is TGTGCCAGCAGTACCCCTAGGGAGCAGTACTTC. Translating it yields CASSTPREQYF. The complete variable domain, with remaining parts taken from reference TRBV28 and TRBJ2-7, reads DVKVTQSSRYLVKRTGEKVFLECVQDMDHENMFWYRQDPGLGLRLIYFSYDVKMKEKGDIPEGYSVSREKKERFSLILESASTNQTSMYLCASSTPREQYFGPGTRLTVT.